A single sample gave rise to the 22 T cell receptor beta chains below, sequenced in a study of CD8 T cells in ankylosing spondylitis (dated by TCRdb to about 2017). General conclusions and limits of the study: A TCR beta motif made up of several highly homologous amino acid variants appeared to be characteristic of blood from ankylosing spondylitis patients.

The library was prepared using 5' RACE. The reads were generated on an Illumina HiSeq 2500. TCRdb ran its own pipeline on the public reads, namely fastp trimming at Q25 and MiXCR clone calling, and kept in-frame beta chains. CDR3 protein sequences are deduplicated, and each keeps its most common genes and DNA. Counted in this sample were 450,000 to 550,000 distinct CDR3 sequences; 5.3% of them appeared once. Roughly 3.3% of the sample is held by the ten biggest clonotypes. The antigens of these receptors remain unknown. Material for sequencing was blood, either unsorted or a sorted T cell fraction (not recorded which). These receptors originate from a male donor with ankylosing spondylitis.

This clonotype appeared a few times. This rearrangement joins TRBV7-8 to TRBJ2-7; D unclear. CDR3 length: 16 residues. Trimming stripped 5 bases from V and 0 bases from J, with 17 bases between. Germline-derived CDR1 and CDR2 are SGHVS and FQNEAQ. The CDR3 loop is CASSGYTSPFSYEQYF. CDR3 bases: TGTGCCAGCAGCGGGTACACCTCTCCCTTCTCCTACGAGCAGTACTTC. Full variable domain (outside the CDR3, taken from reference TRBV7-8 and TRBJ2-7): GAGVSQSPRYKVAKRGQDVALRCDPISGHVSLFWYQQALGQGPEFLTYFQNEAQLDKSGLPSDRFFAERPEGSVSTLKIQRTQQEDSAVYLCASSGYTSPFSYEQYFGPGTRLTVT.

This clonotype has a count of ten or more. This chain connects TRBV7-9 to TRBJ1-2; D is uncertain. CDR1 and CDR2 from the germline V gene are SEHNR and FQNEAQ (reference sequence). The CDR3 runs to 13 residues. The ends were cut back, 5 bases at V and 5 bases at J, with 12 bases in the middle. CDR3 protein: CASSPLYTYGYTF. The DNA of the CDR3 is TGTGCCAGCAGCCCCCTCTATACTTATGGCTACACCTTC.

This clonotype has ten or more counts. The chain combines TRBV7-2 with TRBJ1-2, with 10 nucleotides matching TRBD1. The length of the CDR3 is 15 residues. Unmatched junction bases numbered 6, after V lost 5 bases and J lost 3 bases. Looked up from germline, CDR1 is SGHTA and CDR2 is FQGNSA. The chain's CDR3 is CASSPGQGVDYGYTF. The DNA of the CDR3 is TGTGCCAGCAGCCCCGGACAGGGGGTTGACTATGGCTACACCTTC.

This clonotype occurred a few times. V and J are TRBV6-1 and TRBJ1-5; a possible D gene is TRBD1 (5 bases). The germline CDR1 and CDR2 sequences are MNHNS and SASEGT. V was clipped by 6 bases and J by 1 base, with 16 bases between them. The CDR3 is 16 amino acids. The CDR3, as DNA: TGTGCCAGCAGGGCGTGGGGGTCAGTGAGCAATCAGCCCCAGCATTTT. Residues: CASRAWGSVSNQPQHF.

In regard to this clonotype: A much larger clone differs by one base, so this may be a read error. J is TRBJ2-1 and V is TRBV3-1, with 9 bases that match TRBD2. CDR1 is LGHDT and CDR2 is YNNKEL in the germline V gene (reference sequence). CDR3 length equals 15 residues. V shed 2 bases, J shed 6 bases, and the junction held 5 bases outside the gene matches. The CDR3 spells CASSQFGLASNEQFF. The CDR3 bases are TGTGCCAGCAGCCAATTCGGACTAGCGAGCAATGAGCAGTTCTTC.

This clonotype has at least ten counts. The rearrangement uses TRBV9 and TRBJ2-1; TRBD2 matches 7 bases. Trimming at V came to 3 bases and at J to 8 bases, leaving 8 bases not matched to a gene. CDR1 and CDR2 from the germline V gene are SGDLS and YYNGEE. The CDR3 runs to 14 residues. CDR3 protein: CASSGKAGTDEQFF. CDR3 in DNA: TGTGCCAGCAGCGGAAAAGCGGGAACCGATGAGCAGTTCTTC.

This clonotype has at least ten counts. The chain combines TRBV5-1 with TRBJ1-5; 10 bases fit TRBD1. The CDR3 is 14 amino acids. Trimming cost V 5 bases and J 5 bases; bases outside gene matches: 4. The germline CDR1 and CDR2 sequences are SGHRS and YFSETQ. The CDR3 DNA follows: TGCGCCAGCAGATATGGGACAGGGGATCAGCCCCAGCATTTT. Protein sequence: CASRYGTGDQPQHF.

This clonotype was observed many times. The chain employs TRBV5-1 and TRBJ2-2; D possibly corresponds to TRBD2 (6 bases). Germline assignment: CDR1 SGHRS and CDR2 YFSETQ. Trimming shortened V by 5 bases and J by 6 bases, and 17 bases separated the two germline ends. CDR3 length: 15 amino acids. The CDR3 DNA sequence: TGCGCCAGCAGACTGATCGGGCGGGGCCCCGGGGAGCTGTTTTTT. Encoded protein: CASRLIGRGPGELFF.

This clonotype was seen many times. DNA for the CDR3: TGTGCCAGCAGTGGTACCTGGGCCAACGTCCTGACTTTC. Residues: CASSGTWANVLTF. The rearrangement links TRBV12-3 or TRBV12-4 to TRBJ2-6; D gene ambiguous. This CDR3 is built from 13 residues. V was trimmed by 5 bases and J by 5 bases, leaving 7 bases between them.

This clonotype was recorded many times. This chain uses TRBV12-3 or TRBV12-4 with TRBJ1-5; D is unclear. The length of the CDR3 is 13 residues. Trimming left V 5 bases short and J 11 bases short, with 16 bases between. The CDR3 DNA reads TGTGCCAGCAGTGCACAGTCCCCCCGGGCCCAGCATTTT. Amino acid sequence: CASSAQSPRAQHF.

The chain is built from TRBV5-5 and TRBJ2-1, with D hard to call. With 4 bases removed from V and 1 base from J, the gap between germline ends came to 12 bases. Germline V gene sequence: CDR1 SGHKS, CDR2 YYEKEE (reference sequence). The CDR3 has 15 residues. Here the CDR3 DNA reads TGTGCCAGCAGCCCTTGGCTCCTGTCCTACAATGAGCAGTTCTTC. It translates to CASSPWLLSYNEQFF.

The genes are TRBV6-2 or TRBV6-3 and TRBJ2-7; D remains ambiguous. Per germline, CDR1 MNHEY and CDR2 SVGEGT. This CDR3 contains 14 residues. The ends were cut back, 4 bases at V and 7 bases at J, with 17 bases in the middle. CDR3 sequence reads: CASSSLTTSWEQYF. CDR3 nucleotides: TGTGCCAGCAGTTCTCTGACGACTTCATGGGAGCAGTACTTC.

The table lists this clonotype with many counts. This chain joins TRBV27 and TRBJ2-1; D possibly corresponds to TRBD2 (5 bases). The germline gives CDR1 MNHEY, CDR2 SMNVEV (reference sequence). CDR3 length: 12 residues. V was pared by 3 bases and J by 14 bases, with 14 bases between. The DNA for the CDR3 is TGTGCCAGCAGTTTTCCCCTCGGGGTGGAGTTCTTC. It codes for CASSFPLGVEFF.

The table lists this clonotype with many counts. J is TRBJ2-1 and V is TRBV12-3 or TRBV12-4; TRBD2 agrees at 9 bases. V dropped 7 bases and J dropped 6; count of bases not matched to a gene: 13. The CDR3 is made up of 16 amino acids. For the CDR3, the DNA is TGTGCCAGCACCAAAGAAGCGGGAGGTGTCCGCAATGAGCAGTTCTTC. It codes for CASTKEAGGVRNEQFF.

For the CDR3, the DNA is TGTGCCAGCACCAAGGCTAGCGTCGGGACCCAGTACTTC. Translating it yields CASTKASVGTQYF. The chain joins TRBV11-2 to TRBJ2-5; a possible D gene is TRBD2 (6 bases). The CDR3 spans 13 residues. The germline gives CDR1 SGHAT, CDR2 FQNNGV. V dropped 7 bases and J dropped 7 bases, with 16 bases sitting between them.

This clonotype appeared a few times. The gene calls are TRBV10-3 and TRBJ2-1; D remains ambiguous. CDR1 and CDR2 from the germline V gene are ENHRY and SYGVKD. The CDR3 has 14 amino acids. Trimming left V 1 base short and J 6 bases short, with 10 bases between. For the CDR3, the DNA is TGTGCCATCAGTGAGTATGGGGAATTCAATGAGCAGTTCTTC. This gives the protein CAISEYGEFNEQFF.

This clonotype was picked up many times. The rearrangement links TRBV5-1 to TRBJ2-7, with TRBD2 matching over 9 bases. The CDR3 has 15 amino acids. Per the germline V gene, CDR1 is SGHRS and CDR2 is YFSETQ. V dropped 1 base and J dropped 2; count of bases not matched to a gene: 4. The CDR3 is CASSLSPSGTYEQYF. The CDR3 DNA reads TGCGCCAGCAGCTTGTCTCCTAGCGGGACCTACGAGCAGTACTTC.

This clonotype was observed at least ten times. The chain combines TRBV5-1 with TRBJ2-2; D perhaps matches TRBD2 (5 bases). Per the germline V gene, CDR1 is SGHRS and CDR2 is YFSETQ. The CDR3 totals 15 residues. V gave up 1 base and J gave up 7 bases, with 14 bases separating them. The DNA for the CDR3 is TGCGCCAGCAGCTTGTCCGGGGTTCGCGGCGGGGAGCTGTTTTTT. Its translation is CASSLSGVRGGELFF.

The table lists this clonotype with many counts. The rearrangement uses TRBV6-1 and TRBJ1-5, with D possibly matching TRBD1 (5 bases). V was shortened by 6 bases and J by 7 bases, with 16 bases between the two germline ends. The CDR3 length is 14 residues. The germline V gene has CDR1 MNHNS and CDR2 SASEGT. The CDR3: CASSQVGGSQPQHF. The CDR3 region has the DNA TGTGCCAGCAGCCAAGTGGGGGGAAGCCAGCCCCAGCATTTT.

This clonotype was seen only a few times. The CDR3 spells CASSQATGVDTGELFF. CDR3 in DNA: TGCGCCAGCAGCCAAGCGACAGGGGTCGACACCGGGGAGCTGTTTTTT. The rearrangement joins TRBV4-3 to TRBJ2-2, with TRBD1 identical over 8 bases. The CDR3 runs 16 residues. Germline CDR1 reads LGHNA; CDR2 reads YSLEER. With V trimmed by 1 base and J by 3 bases, 4 bases remained unmatched.

This clonotype showed up just a few times. The rearrangement uses TRBV11-3 and TRBJ2-1; perhaps TRBD2 as D (6 bases). The V gene's germline CDR1 is SGHNT and CDR2 YENEEA. The CDR3 loop spans 14 amino acids. Trimming took 5 bases from V and 9 from J, leaving 17 bases between them. The CDR3 nucleotides read TGTGCCAGCAGCACCCAAACGGGAGAAGTTGAGCAGTTCTTC. It specifies CASSTQTGEVEQFF.

The sample holds a few counts of this clonotype. The J gene is TRBJ2-7, the V gene TRBV5-1, with 10 bases identical to TRBD2. Per the germline V gene, CDR1 is SGHRS and CDR2 is YFSETQ. CDR3 length equals 15 residues. J gave up 7 bases and V 0 bases, and 7 bases lay outside the gene matches. Written as DNA, the CDR3 is TGCGCCAGCAGCTTGGGTCTAGCGGGAGTACGGGAGCAGTACTTC. It yields the protein CASSLGLAGVREQYF.